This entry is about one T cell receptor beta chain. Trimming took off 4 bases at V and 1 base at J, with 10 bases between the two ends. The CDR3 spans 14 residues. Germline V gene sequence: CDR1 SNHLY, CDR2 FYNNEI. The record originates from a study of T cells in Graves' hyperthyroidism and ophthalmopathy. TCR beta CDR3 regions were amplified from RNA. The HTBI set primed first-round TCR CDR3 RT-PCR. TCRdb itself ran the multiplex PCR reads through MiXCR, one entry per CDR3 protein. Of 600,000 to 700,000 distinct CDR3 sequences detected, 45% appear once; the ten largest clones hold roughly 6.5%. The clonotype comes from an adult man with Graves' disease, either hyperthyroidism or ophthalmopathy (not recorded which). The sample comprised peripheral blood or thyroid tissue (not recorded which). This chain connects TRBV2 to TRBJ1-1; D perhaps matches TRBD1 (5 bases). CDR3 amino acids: CASSVRQPNTEAFF. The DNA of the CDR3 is TGTGCCAGCAGTGTCAGACAGCCGAACACTGAAGCTTTCTTT. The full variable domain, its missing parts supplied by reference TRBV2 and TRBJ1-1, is EPEVTQTPSHQVTQMGQEVILRCVPISNHLYFYWYRQILGQKVEFLVSFYNNEISEKSEIFDDQFSVERPDGSNFTLKIRSTKLEDSAMYFCASSVRQPNTEAFFGQGTRLTVV.